Included here is one TCR beta chain sequence, with context. Its target is unknown. This entry belongs to a study of CD4 T cells in relation to SARS-CoV-2 and coronaviruses. Study-wide findings and caveats: Culture-expanded clones reflect memory recall rather than primary priming during culture.

CD4+ T cells from unexposed donors were obtained before the COVID-19 pandemic (2011-2018). Naive and memory CD4+ T cells came from enriched cryopreserved PBMCs. Here immunoSEQ multiplex PCR was the method, and the copy in TCRdb shows in-frame clones only, minus some. The sample has roughly 68,000 clones; more than 80% are singletons. The source of this sequence is a human donor in good health. Sequencing was done on a sample of naive CD4+ T cells from PBMCs. As to subset: naive CD4+ T cells isolated by negative enrichment.

CDR3 nucleotide sequence: TGTGCCAGCGGACAGGCCCGATACCCTTACAATGAGCAGTTCTTC. Translating it yields CASGQARYPYNEQFF. This sequence joins TRBV5-6 and TRBJ2-1; 7 bases are shared with TRBD1. In germline, CDR1 is SGHDT, CDR2 YYEEEE. The junction had 11 bases not matched to a gene; V was cut back by 7 bases and J by 4 bases. CDR3 length equals 15 residues.